This T cell receptor beta chain was observed in a study of Ad26.COV2.S vaccination and SARS-CoV-2 variants. On the study more broadly: A participant enrolled in the COV1001 Ad26.COV2.S trial arm provided the sample. Into the muscle, Ad26.COV2.S was dosed once or twice, 56 days apart. The study's findings and limits: Similar non-spike TCR breadth was seen in vaccine and placebo recipients. Total T cell responses may have been underestimated by the TCR breadth and depth analyses.

This sample's treatment: 15 to 20 received Ad26.COV2.S at low or high dose, single or two shots; several received placebo; per-sample allocation not given. Vaccine and placebo recipients were sampled on day 63 after the first injection. Germline V lookup: CDR1 SGHTA, CDR2 FQGNSA. The V and J ends lost 4 bases and 3 bases respectively, with 13 bases between them. The CDR3 sequence is 14 residues long. Clones were read by immunoSEQ multiplex PCR, and TCRdb kept only the in-frame ones, dropping some. The data contain hundreds of thousands of clones, approximately 90% of them singletons. There are many counts of this clone. Its antigen is not known.

The TCR comes from a person aged 18 to 59 who received the Ad26.COV2.S COVID-19 vaccine or a placebo. The sample was peripheral blood, taken in a trial of Ad26.COV2.S vaccine versus placebo. The chain employs TRBV7-2 and TRBJ2-7, with D possibly being TRBD1 (5 bases). The CDR3: CASSYSTGDYEQYF. In DNA form, the CDR3 reads TGTGCCAGCAGCTATAGCACAGGAGACTACGAGCAGTACTTC.